This TCR beta chain appears in the sequencing data of a study of Ad26.COV2.S vaccination and SARS-CoV-2 variants. Overall study context: Among those in the COV1001 Ad26.COV2.S trial arm was the donor.

Assay used: immunoSEQ multiplex PCR; TCRdb lists only in-frame clones, some missing. In the table there are hundreds of thousands of clones, roughly 85% of which are singletons. Treatment noted: over 15 received Ad26.COV2.S at low or high dose, single or two shots; about 5 received placebo; per-sample allocation not given. Sampling occurred on day 63 after the first vaccine or placebo injection. Boston supplied an adult donor aged 18-55 years. The material sequenced was peripheral blood, taken in a trial of Ad26.COV2.S vaccine versus placebo. The clonotype originates from a person aged 18-60 years who received the Ad26.COV2.S COVID-19 vaccine or a placebo.

Written as DNA, the CDR3 is TGTGCCAGCAGCGACGGACTGGAAACCACAGATACGCAGTATTTT. Translated, it gives CASSDGLETTDTQYF. The chain uses TRBV9 and TRBJ2-3, with a tentative D call TRBD2 (5 bases). Germline-derived CDR1 and CDR2 are SGDLS and YYNGEE. This CDR3 region has 15 residues. V was cut by 3 bases and J by 2 bases, with 13 bases left in between. Full variable domain (remainder filled in from reference TRBV9 and TRBJ2-3): DSGVTQTPKHLITATGQRVTLRCSPRSGDLSVYWYQQSLDQGLQFLIQYYNGEERAKGNILERFSAQQFPDLHSELNLSSLELGDSALYFCASSDGLETTDTQYFGPGTRLTVL.